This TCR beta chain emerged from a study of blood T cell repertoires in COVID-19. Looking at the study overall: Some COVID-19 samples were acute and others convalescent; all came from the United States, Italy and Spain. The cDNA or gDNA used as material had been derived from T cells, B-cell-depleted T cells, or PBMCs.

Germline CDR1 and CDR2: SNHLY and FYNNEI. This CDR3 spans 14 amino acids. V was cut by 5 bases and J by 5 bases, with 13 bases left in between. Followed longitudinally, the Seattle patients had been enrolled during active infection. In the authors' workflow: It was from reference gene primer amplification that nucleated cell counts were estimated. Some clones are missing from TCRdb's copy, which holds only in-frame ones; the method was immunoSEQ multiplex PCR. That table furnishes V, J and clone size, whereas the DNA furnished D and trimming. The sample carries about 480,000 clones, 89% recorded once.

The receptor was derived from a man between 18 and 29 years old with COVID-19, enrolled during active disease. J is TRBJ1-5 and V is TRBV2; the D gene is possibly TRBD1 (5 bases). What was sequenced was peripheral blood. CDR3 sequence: CASSSTVDHQPQHF. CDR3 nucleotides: TGTGCCAGCAGTTCGACAGTAGATCATCAGCCCCAGCATTTT.